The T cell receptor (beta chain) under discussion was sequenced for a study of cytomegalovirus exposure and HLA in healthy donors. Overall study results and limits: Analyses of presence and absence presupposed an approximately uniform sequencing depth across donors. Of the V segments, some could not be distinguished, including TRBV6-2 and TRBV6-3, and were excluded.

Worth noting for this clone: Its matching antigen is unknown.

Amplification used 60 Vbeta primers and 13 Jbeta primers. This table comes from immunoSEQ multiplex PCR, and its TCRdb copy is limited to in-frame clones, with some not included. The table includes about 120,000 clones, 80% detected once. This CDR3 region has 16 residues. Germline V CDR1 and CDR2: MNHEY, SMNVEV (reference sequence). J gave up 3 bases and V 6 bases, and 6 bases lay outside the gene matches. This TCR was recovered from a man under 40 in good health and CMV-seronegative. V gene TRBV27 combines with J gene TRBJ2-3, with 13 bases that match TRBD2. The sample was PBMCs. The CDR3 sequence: CASSRTSGSVTDTQYF. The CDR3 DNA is TGTGCCAGCAGCCGGACTAGCGGGAGTGTAACAGATACGCAGTATTTT.